This T cell receptor (beta chain) is from a study of CXCR3-negative and CXCR3-positive naive CD8 T cells. With UMI labels, 5' RACE was used to prepare the TRB cDNA libraries. TCRdb re-called the 5' RACE reads and shows each CDR3 protein once, DNA omitted. This sample contains about 48,000 distinct CDR3 sequences. Concerning this clonotype: The antigen is unknown.

Broader study findings: Memory, not naive, CXCR3-negative and CXCR3-positive cells differed in TRBV-TRBJ usage. The study found comparably high diversity in both naive subsets and much lower diversity in memory CD8+ cells. Partly lower CXCR3 expression followed cryopreservation, and most assays relied on fresh PBMCs.

The study sorted every CD8+ T cell subset in triplicate at 300,000 cells each. Germline V gene lookup returns CDR1 SEHNR and CDR2 FQNEAQ (reference sequence). CDR3 length: 15 residues. This TCR came from a human donor in good health. Some clones in this sample may be carry-over from other donors' samples. The chain recombines TRBV7-9 with TRBJ1-1; without DNA, the TCRdb call of TRBD1 cannot be checked. The sequencing sample was made of memory CD8+ T cells from blood. The CDR3 here is CASSDTGGSNTEAFF.